A single T cell receptor (beta chain) is shown here with its context. The table came from immunoSEQ multiplex PCR; TCRdb's copy has only in-frame clones and leaves some out. The sample comprises 95,000 to 150,000 clones, approximately 88% of which are singletons, and 3% to 4% rests with the top ten. Per the germline V gene, CDR1 is MNHEY and CDR2 is SVGEGT. Trimming shortened V by 4 bases and J by 4 bases, and 10 bases separated the two germline ends. This CDR3 region has 13 residues. These data are taken from a study of control samples from healthy donors and cancer patients. This TCR derives from a man between 35 and 55 years old in good health. The source material was blood. The chain has TRBV6-2 or TRBV6-3 and TRBJ1-1; D is possibly TRBD1 (5 bases). The CDR3 sequence: CASSFSQATEAFF. In DNA form, the CDR3 reads TGTGCCAGCAGTTTTTCACAGGCCACTGAAGCTTTCTTT.